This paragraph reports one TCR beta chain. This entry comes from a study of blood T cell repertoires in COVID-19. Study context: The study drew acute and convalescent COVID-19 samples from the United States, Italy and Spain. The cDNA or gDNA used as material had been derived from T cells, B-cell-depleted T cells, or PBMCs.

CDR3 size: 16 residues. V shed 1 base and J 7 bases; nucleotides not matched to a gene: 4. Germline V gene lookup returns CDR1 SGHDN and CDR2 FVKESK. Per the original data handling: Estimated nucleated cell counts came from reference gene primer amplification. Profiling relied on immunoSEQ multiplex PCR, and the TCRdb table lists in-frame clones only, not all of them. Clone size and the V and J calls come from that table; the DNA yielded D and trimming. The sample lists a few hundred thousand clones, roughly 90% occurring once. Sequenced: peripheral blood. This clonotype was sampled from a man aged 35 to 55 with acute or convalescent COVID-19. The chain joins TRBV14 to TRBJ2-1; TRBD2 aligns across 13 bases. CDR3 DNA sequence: TGTGCCAGCAGCCAAGGCGGGACTAGCGGGACAAATGAGCAGTTCTTC. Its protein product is CASSQGGTSGTNEQFF.